A selection of T cell receptor beta chains follows, all from one sample in a study of control samples from healthy donors and cancer patients. The repertoire was sequenced with immunoSEQ multiplex PCR; TCRdb's copy has only in-frame clones and lacks some. This sample has 150,000 or so clones, with 94% found just once. Sequenced input: blood. These receptor sequences come from a man aged 40-49 years in good health. Each CDR3 is given with its conserved first and last residue. D genes are given only for firm matches. Clone size is not always given. Where it is, it says once, few, many or a class for expanded clones.

J: TRBJ2-3
size: .
V: TRBV20-1
D: TRBD2
DNA: TGCAGTGCTAGTTTGGGACTAGCGGGGGAGGGCACGCAGTATTTT
CDR3: CSASLGLAGEGTQYF

J: TRBJ2-7
size: .
V: TRBV29-1
D: TRBD1
DNA: TGCAGCGTTGATCTCTCGACAGGGGCATTGGGGGAGCAGTACTTC
CDR3: CSVDLSTGALGEQYF

J: TRBJ1-2
size: .
V: TRBV28
D: .
DNA: TGTGCCAGCAGTCCCCGGAGGGATGGCTACACCTTC
CDR3: CASSPRRDGYTF

J: TRBJ1-1
size: .
V: TRBV7-6
D: TRBD1
DNA: TGTGCCAGCAGCTTGAGGACAGGGGTGAACACTGAAGCTTTCTTT
CDR3: CASSLRTGVNTEAFF

J: TRBJ1-1
size: .
V: TRBV6-5
D: .
DNA: TGTGCCAGCAGTTACCCGGGTACGAACACTGAAGCTTTCTTT
CDR3: CASSYPGTNTEAFF

J: TRBJ1-3
size: few
V: TRBV30
D: TRBD1
DNA: TGTGCCTGGAGCCGGGGGAACAGGGGCTCTGGAAACACCATATATTTT
CDR3: CAWSRGNRGSGNTIYF

J: TRBJ1-2
size: .
V: TRBV7-9
D: .
DNA: TGTGCCAGCAGCTTAAGGGGCTATGGCTACACCTTC
CDR3: CASSLRGYGYTF

J: TRBJ2-3
size: .
V: TRBV19
D: .
DNA: TGTGCCAGTAGGCCCCGGGACGACTTCACAGATACGCAGTATTTT
CDR3: CASRPRDDFTDTQYF

J: TRBJ1-5
size: .
V: TRBV6-6
D: .
DNA: TGTGCCTGTTGCCCTTTTTATAGCAATCAGCCCCAGCATTTT
CDR3: CACCPFYSNQPQHF

J: TRBJ2-7
size: .
V: TRBV9
D: .
DNA: TGTGCCAGCAGCGTATCACCAAGGACAGCTACCTACGAGCAGTACTTC
CDR3: CASSVSPRTATYEQYF

J: TRBJ2-3
size: .
V: TRBV6-5
D: TRBD1
DNA: TGTGCCAGCAGTACCGGACAGGTCACAGATACGCAGTATTTT
CDR3: CASSTGQVTDTQYF

J: TRBJ2-1
size: .
V: TRBV21-1
D: .
DNA: TGTGCCAGCAGCCCTAGATTGGACAGGGTGATATGCGATGAGCAGTTCTTC
CDR3: CASSPRLDRVICDEQFF

J: TRBJ1-2
size: .
V: TRBV3-1/TRBV3-2
D: .
DNA: TGTGCCAGCAGCCAAAACCCAGGGTCCTTCGGCTACACCTTC
CDR3: CASSQNPGSFGYTF

J: TRBJ2-5
size: .
V: TRBV2
D: .
DNA: TGTGCCAGCAGTGCGAATGACGGCCAAGAGACCCAGTACTTC
CDR3: CASSANDGQETQYF

J: TRBJ2-2
size: .
V: TRBV11-2
D: TRBD1
DNA: TGTGCCAGCAGCTTACGGGACAGGGAAACCGGGGAGCTGTTTTTT
CDR3: CASSLRDRETGELFF

J: TRBJ1-1
size: .
V: TRBV29-1
D: .
DNA: TGCAGCGCACCAGGGAACACTGAAGCTTTCTTT
CDR3: CSAPGNTEAFF

J: TRBJ2-1
size: .
V: TRBV11-2
D: TRBD1
DNA: TGTGCCAGCAGCTCCGGGACAGGGGGCTACAATGAGCAGTTCTTC
CDR3: CASSSGTGGYNEQFF

J: TRBJ2-1
size: .
V: TRBV9
D: TRBD2
DNA: TGTGCCAGCAGCGTAGCTACTAGCGGGGGGGCAGGTGAGCAGTTCTTC
CDR3: CASSVATSGGAGEQFF

J: TRBJ2-3
size: .
V: TRBV7-3
D: TRBD2
DNA: TGTGCCAGCAGCTTAGGGAGGGCCAGCACAGATACGCAGTATTTT
CDR3: CASSLGRASTDTQYF

J: TRBJ1-4
size: .
V: TRBV24-1
D: .
DNA: TGTGCCACCAGTGGCGGAGGGGAAAAACTGTTTTTT
CDR3: CATSGGGEKLFF

J: TRBJ1-5
size: .
V: TRBV19
D: .
DNA: TGTGCCAGTAGTATGTTGGTGTCTTATCAGCCCCAGCATTTT
CDR3: CASSMLVSYQPQHF

J: TRBJ2-7
size: once
V: TRBV24-1
D: .
DNA: TGTGCCACCAGCCCCCGAAGATTGACTCCCACCTACGAGCAGTACTTC
CDR3: CATSPRRLTPTYEQYF

J: TRBJ2-3
size: once
V: TRBV19
D: .
DNA: TGTGCCAGTAGTATCGGGACCGATACGCAGTATTTT
CDR3: CASSIGTDTQYF

J: TRBJ1-5
size: .
V: TRBV29-1
D: TRBD1
DNA: TGCAGCGTTGGACAGGGGAAGAGCAATCAGCCCCAGCATTTT
CDR3: CSVGQGKSNQPQHF

J: TRBJ2-1
size: .
V: TRBV10-1
D: TRBD2
DNA: TGCGCCAGCAGTGCGACTAGCGGGAGGGCCCTCGATGAGCAGTTCTTC
CDR3: CASSATSGRALDEQFF

J: TRBJ1-5
size: once
V: TRBV5-1
D: .
DNA: TGCGCCAGCAGCTTAGGGCAGGGGAGCAATCAGCCCCAGCATTTT
CDR3: CASSLGQGSNQPQHF

J: TRBJ2-1
size: .
V: TRBV5-1
D: .
DNA: TGCGCCAGCAGCTTGGTCGAGGACCGTGAGCAGTTCTTC
CDR3: CASSLVEDREQFF

J: TRBJ1-2
size: .
V: TRBV20-1
D: .
DNA: TGCAGTGCTAGTCTCGTGAATGAGGGTGGCTACACCTTC
CDR3: CSASLVNEGGYTF

J: TRBJ1-5
size: .
V: TRBV30
D: .
DNA: TGTGCCTGGAGTGTAATAGGGTACAACCAGCCCCAGCATTTT
CDR3: CAWSVIGYNQPQHF

J: TRBJ1-3
size: .
V: TRBV7-9
D: .
DNA: TGTGCCAGCAGCTTATCGGCCTCTGGAAACACCATATATTTT
CDR3: CASSLSASGNTIYF

J: TRBJ1-3
size: .
V: TRBV10-3
D: TRBD1
DNA: TGTGCCATCAGTGAGTTCGACAGGGATCGTAACACCATATATTTT
CDR3: CAISEFDRDRNTIYF

J: TRBJ2-1
size: .
V: TRBV7-2
D: TRBD2
DNA: TGTGCCAGCAGCTCCGGACTAGCGGAATTCTACAATGAGCAGTTCTTC
CDR3: CASSSGLAEFYNEQFF

J: TRBJ1-2
size: .
V: TRBV2
D: .
DNA: TGTGCCAGCAGCGAGGACAGATTGTATGGCTACACCTTC
CDR3: CASSEDRLYGYTF

J: TRBJ2-7
size: .
V: TRBV7-9
D: .
DNA: TGTGCCAGCAGCTTACAACATGGAGGAGGGGTCTACGAGCAGTACTTC
CDR3: CASSLQHGGGVYEQYF

J: TRBJ1-2
size: .
V: TRBV19
D: .
DNA: TGTGTCTTTAGCCGACTCGTATCCTATGGCTACACCTTC
CDR3: CVFSRLVSYGYTF

J: TRBJ1-6
size: once
V: TRBV5-1
D: TRBD1
DNA: TGCGCCAGCAGCACTGCGACAGGGGGAAATTCACCCCTCCACTTT
CDR3: CASSTATGGNSPLHF

J: TRBJ2-3
size: .
V: TRBV11-3
D: .
DNA: TGTGCCAGCAGCTGCAGTTGGGGAAATGAGACAGATACGCAGTATTTT
CDR3: CASSCSWGNETDTQYF

J: TRBJ2-7
size: .
V: TRBV3-1/TRBV3-2
D: TRBD2
DNA: TGTGCCAGCAGCCCCGGGACTAGTTACTACGAGCAGTACTTC
CDR3: CASSPGTSYYEQYF

J: TRBJ2-5
size: .
V: TRBV3-1/TRBV3-2
D: .
DNA: TGTGCCAGCAGCCAACAAGAGACCCAGTACTTC
CDR3: CASSQQETQYF

J: TRBJ2-2
size: .
V: TRBV5-1
D: .
DNA: TGCGCCAGCAGCTACCGTCCGGGACGGGGCACCGGGGAGCTGTTTTTT
CDR3: CASSYRPGRGTGELFF

J: TRBJ2-1
size: .
V: TRBV6-1
D: .
DNA: TGTGCCAGCAGTGAACCCAAGGACCCCCGAGTCCATGAGCAGTTCTTC
CDR3: CASSEPKDPRVHEQFF

J: TRBJ2-1
size: .
V: TRBV6-5
D: .
DNA: TGTGCCAGCAGTTACAGGGGGGCCAATGAGCAGTTCTTC
CDR3: CASSYRGANEQFF

J: TRBJ2-7
size: .
V: TRBV5-6
D: TRBD1
DNA: TGTGCCAGCAGCTTTACCAGGACAGGGGCCTACGAGCAGTACTTC
CDR3: CASSFTRTGAYEQYF

J: TRBJ2-3
size: .
V: TRBV2
D: TRBD2
DNA: TGTGCCAGCATTCTAGCGGCGACAGATACGCAGTATTTT
CDR3: CASILAATDTQYF

J: TRBJ1-1
size: .
V: TRBV3-1/TRBV3-2
D: TRBD1
DNA: TGTGCCAGCAGCCGAAGGACAGGGGGGTTGAACACTGAAGCTTTCTTT
CDR3: CASSRRTGGLNTEAFF

J: TRBJ1-1
size: .
V: TRBV29-1
D: .
DNA: TGCAGCGTTGACAGGAAGAGTGAAGCTTTCTTT
CDR3: CSVDRKSEAFF

J: TRBJ1-1
size: .
V: TRBV10-2
D: TRBD1
DNA: TGCGCCGCTCATCCAGGGGGCAATACTGAAGCTTTCTTT
CDR3: CAAHPGGNTEAFF

J: TRBJ2-6
size: .
V: TRBV6-5
D: .
DNA: TGTGCCAGCGCTCTGCCCGGGGCCAACGTCCTGACTTTC
CDR3: CASALPGANVLTF

J: TRBJ2-2
size: .
V: TRBV5-1
D: TRBD2
DNA: TGCGCCAGCAGCCACCTTACTAGCGGGTCGAACACCGGGGAGCTGTTTTTT
CDR3: CASSHLTSGSNTGELFF

J: TRBJ2-2
size: .
V: TRBV10-2
D: .
DNA: TGCGCCAGCCACAGGGCCAACACCGGGGAGCTGTTTTTT
CDR3: CASHRANTGELFF

J: TRBJ2-1
size: .
V: TRBV9
D: .
DNA: TGTGCCAGCAGCAAGGGGGACAATGAGCAGTTCTTC
CDR3: CASSKGDNEQFF

J: TRBJ2-1
size: .
V: TRBV7-9
D: .
DNA: TGTGCCAGCAGCTTAGATGGCCCTATCAAAGGCCATGAGCAGTTCTTC
CDR3: CASSLDGPIKGHEQFF

J: TRBJ2-1
size: .
V: TRBV9
D: TRBD2
DNA: TGTGCCAGCAGCCTCAGACTAGCGGGAAGCAATGAGCAGTTCTTC
CDR3: CASSLRLAGSNEQFF

J: TRBJ2-7
size: .
V: TRBV6-5
D: TRBD1
DNA: TGTGCCAGCAGTCGACAGGGGCCGTACTACGAGCAGTACTTC
CDR3: CASSRQGPYYEQYF

J: TRBJ1-2
size: .
V: TRBV9
D: .
DNA: TGTGCCAGCAGCGCGGGACCGAGTATGGAGGGCTACACCTTC
CDR3: CASSAGPSMEGYTF

J: TRBJ2-7
size: .
V: TRBV6-5
D: .
DNA: TGTGCCAGCAGAACCACCTACGAGCAGTACTTC
CDR3: CASRTTYEQYF

J: TRBJ2-5
size: once
V: TRBV6-6
D: .
DNA: TGTGCCAGCAGTTACTCGAGCTGGGGTATGGCGACCCAGTACTTC
CDR3: CASSYSSWGMATQYF

J: TRBJ2-7
size: .
V: TRBV6-2/TRBV6-3
D: TRBD1
DNA: TGTGCCAGCAGTTACACGGTCCCGGGACAGGGTAAATTCTCCTACGAGCAGTACTTC
CDR3: CASSYTVPGQGKFSYEQYF